Sequencing of this T cell receptor (beta chain) was carried out in a study of T-cell memory formation after mild COVID-19. Study context: Largely donor-specific TCR clusters were found.

Only a few counts were recorded for this clonotype. TCRdb re-analysed the 5' RACE reads in MiXCR, keeping a single row per CDR3 protein. The sample has tens of thousands of distinct CDR3 sequences, approximately 30% seen once. Specimen: PBMCs or a T cell subset sorted from them (not recorded which). This TCR came from a man between 18 and 35 years old who had mild COVID-19 (a few samples of this study predate the infection). Cell type and time point are not known.

CDR3 DNA sequence: TGTGCCAGCAGTTTGAGCCCGGGACCCTACGAGCAGTACTTC. This gives the protein CASSLSPGPYEQYF. The V call is TRBV27, the J call TRBJ2-7; D may match TRBD1 or TRBD2 (5 bases each). Looked up from germline, CDR1 is MNHEY and CDR2 is SMNVEV (reference sequence). There are 14 residues in the CDR3. V was trimmed by 3 bases and J by 2 bases, leaving 11 bases between them.